This T cell receptor (beta chain) was captured by sequencing in a study of cytomegalovirus exposure and HLA in healthy donors. Study observations and caveats: HLA-A and HLA-B allele assignments for most subjects were reportedly predicted accurately using TCR beta sequences. Whilst most TCR sequences proved rare, a subset of public TCRs occurred across many donors. The study dropped some indistinguishable V segments, TRBV6-2 and TRBV6-3 among them.

13 Jbeta primers and 60 Vbeta primers were used for the PCR. Profiled with immunoSEQ multiplex PCR; TCRdb holds only in-frame clones, not every one. The repertoire holds 100,000 to 150,000 clones, with 80% as singletons. Germline V gene data show CDR1 as LNHNV and CDR2 as YYDKDF (reference sequence). This CDR3 region has 13 residues. Trimming shortened V by 1 base and J by 4 bases, and 8 bases separated the two germline ends. On this clone: Antigen unknown.

Source material: PBMCs. The rearrangement uses TRBV15 and TRBJ2-7, with D possibly matching TRBD2 (6 bases). The TCR comes from a woman in her thirties or forties in good health and CMV-seronegative. Here the CDR3 reads CATSRAGSYEQYF. In nucleotides, the CDR3 is TGTGCCACCAGCAGAGCCGGGAGTTACGAGCAGTACTTC.